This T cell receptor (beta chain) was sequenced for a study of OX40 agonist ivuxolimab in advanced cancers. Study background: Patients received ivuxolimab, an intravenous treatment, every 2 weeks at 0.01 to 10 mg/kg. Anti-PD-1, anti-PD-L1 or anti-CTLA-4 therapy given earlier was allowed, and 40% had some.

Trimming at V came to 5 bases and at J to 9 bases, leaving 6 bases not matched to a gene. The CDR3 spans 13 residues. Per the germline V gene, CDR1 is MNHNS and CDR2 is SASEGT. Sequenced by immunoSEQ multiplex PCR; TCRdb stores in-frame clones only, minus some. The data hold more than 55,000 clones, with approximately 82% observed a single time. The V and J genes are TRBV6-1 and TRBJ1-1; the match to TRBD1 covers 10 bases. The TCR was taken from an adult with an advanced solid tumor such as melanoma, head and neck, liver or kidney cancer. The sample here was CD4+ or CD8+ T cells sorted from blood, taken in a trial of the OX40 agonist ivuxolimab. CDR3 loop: CASSTGTGAKAFF. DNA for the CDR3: TGTGCCAGCAGTACCGGGACAGGGGCAAAAGCTTTCTTT.